The rows below give T cell receptor beta chains drawn from one sample of a study of memory CD4+ T cells and cytomegalovirus serostatus. TCRdb's table, derived via immunoSEQ multiplex PCR, lists solely in-frame clones and lacks some. The sample lists around 25,000 clones, approximately 75% occurring once. Material for sequencing was memory CD4+ T cells from blood. Receptor source: an adult in good health and CMV-seronegative. Both conserved end residues are part of each CDR3.

TRBJ1-2 TRBV5-1 CASSLGGTGDGYGYTF
TRBJ1-5 TRBV5-6 CASSFGGSLWGNQPQHF
TRBJ2-7 TRBV6-5 CASSYRMDPSYEQYF
TRBJ2-2 TRBV19 CASSITPSQGANGELFF
TRBJ1-2 TRBV27 CASSSPGQAREGYTF
TRBJ1-1 TRBV5-8 CASSLGLGTEAFF
TRBJ2-5 TRBV11-2 CASSLGSGPQETQYF
TRBJ2-3 TRBV9 CASTPTSGGTDTQYF
TRBJ1-5 TRBV19 CASSIAEQGRGQPQHF
TRBJ2-1 TRBV19 CASEAGSSYNEQFF
TRBJ1-1 TRBV21-1 CASSCDFVGTEAFF
TRBJ2-2 TRBV4-2 CASSQEGSSNTGELFF
TRBJ1-4 TRBV5-5 CASSWPGQWYERAEKLFF
TRBJ1-2 TRBV7-2 CASTVQSGYGYTF
TRBJ2-5 TRBV18 CASSPPDSHQAQYF
TRBJ2-5 TRBV10-2 CASSESWGGQETQYF
TRBJ1-5 TRBV4-2 CASSQGGQVGNQPQHF
TRBJ2-7 TRBV7-9 CASSGVATSYEQYF
TRBJ1-1 TRBV27 CASSYQGENTEAFF
TRBJ2-2 TRBV10-1 CASSERWAGELFF
TRBJ2-2 TRBV7-3 CASSSGLGRSTGELFF
TRBJ2-7 TRBV19 CASSIRDTLEQYF
TRBJ2-2 TRBV4-1 CASSRGLDTGELFF
TRBJ1-2 TRBV4-2 CASSQTGLRGYTF
TRBJ1-4 TRBV5-4 CASSLAGLANEKLFF
TRBJ1-2 TRBV11-2 CASSALGTASYSGYTF
TRBJ1-1 TRBV7-9 CASSFQGRDTEAFF
TRBJ1-1 TRBV5-6 CASHRVQVSAEAFF
TRBJ1-1 TRBV11-1 CASSLGGSNTEAFF
TRBJ2-1 TRBV19 CASRAGTGTYNEQFF
TRBJ2-3 TRBV7-9 CASSLGLPTDTQYF
TRBJ1-2 TRBV19 CASNHGLWDGYTF
TRBJ1-1 TRBV10-3 CAISEPGTGGLNHF
TRBJ1-1 TRBV19 CASSDYGGENTEAFF
TRBJ2-7 TRBV6-1 CASSPGTAYEQYF
TRBJ2-1 TRBV27 CASSFISGQATFF
TRBJ2-2 TRBV18 CASSLNSNTGELFF
TRBJ1-2 TRBV10-3 CAITQGGIGYTF
TRBJ1-5 TRBV18 CASSQGSYQPQHF
TRBJ2-2 TRBV14 CASSQSTFGTGELFF
TRBJ1-5 TRBV15 CATSRGTAENQPQHF
TRBJ2-1 TRBV6-5 CASSYQKGSYNEQFF
TRBJ1-4 TRBV25-1 CASSENSGVEKLFF
TRBJ1-2 TRBV5-4 CASSRDRDYGYTF
TRBJ2-2 TRBV4-2 CASSQAGTSGIGELFF
TRBJ1-1 TRBV6-5 CASRPGTGNIQAFF
TRBJ1-5 TRBV4-1 CASSQLTVNQPQHF
TRBJ1-2 TRBV10-3 CAISDQGTGGYGYTF
TRBJ2-4 TRBV2 CASMGGANLAKNIQYF
TRBJ1-4 TRBV6-1 CASSEFGWSEKLFF
TRBJ1-2 TRBV7-7 CASSPLVGHGYTF